Sequencing of this TCR beta chain was carried out in a study of PD-1 blockade in classical Hodgkin lymphoma. Study findings and constraints: Complete responders' baseline diversity resembled that of newly diagnosed patients. Patients with an early start, nivolumab under 1 year after ASCT, were excluded.

As to this clone: Its antigen is unidentified.

Germline V gene sequence: CDR1 SEHNR, CDR2 FQNEAQ (reference sequence). With 5 bases clipped from V and 6 bases from J, the junction kept 9 bases outside the gene matches. This CDR3 is 14 amino acids long. Repertoires were generated with immunoSEQ multiplex PCR, while TCRdb's copy carries only in-frame clones and drops some. This sample yields some 2,000 clones, of which 85% are seen a single time; roughly 37% belongs to the top ten. This sample's time point: cycle 4 day 1 (C4D1), after about 6 weeks of nivolumab. Patients all relapsed after autologous stem cell transplantation, and there was variation in brentuximab vedotin exposure. CD4+ T cells were purified from thawed PBMCs by magnetic negative selection.

Source: CD4+ T cells from blood, taken before the fourth cycle of nivolumab. The sequence came from a human donor with classical Hodgkin lymphoma. The genes are TRBV7-9 and TRBJ1-2; 7 bases fit TRBD1. This CDR3 is CASSDQNRGDGYTF. The CDR3, as DNA: TGTGCCAGCAGCGACCAAAACAGGGGTGATGGCTACACCTTC.